Below, 28 T cell receptor beta chains from the same sample are listed, as sequenced in a study of T cells after yellow fever vaccination. TCRdb re-called the 5' RACE reads through MiXCR, storing one row per CDR3 protein. The profile shows approximately 340,000 distinct CDR3 sequences, 8.7% of them singletons. This specimen consisted of PBMCs, obtained on the day of the first yellow fever vaccination. Receptors were obtained from a man aged 18 to 29 who received the YFV17D yellow fever vaccine.

The rearrangement joins TRBV10-3 to TRBJ2-4; D is uncertain. The CDR3 extends over 17 amino acids. Germline-derived CDR1 and CDR2 are ENHRY and SYGVKD. Trimming removed 0 bases at V and 0 bases at J, with 12 bases between. The CDR3 DNA is TGTGCCATCAGTGAGTCGGTGGGGTTCCGAGCCAAAAACATTCAGTACTTC. Encoded protein: CAISESVGFRAKNIQYF.

This clonotype was seen repeatedly, ten times or more. This rearrangement joins TRBV6-2 or TRBV6-3 to TRBJ2-7, with TRBD1 matching 7 bases. The CDR3 consists of 13 residues. CDR1 MNHEY and CDR2 SVGEGT come from the germline V gene. Trimming cost V 4 bases and J 3 bases; bases outside gene matches: 3. The CDR3 sequence is CASSSRGNYEQYF. In DNA, the CDR3 is TGTGCCAGCAGTTCCAGGGGGAACTACGAGCAGTACTTC.

This clonotype has more than one count but fewer than ten. The chain has TRBV12-3 or TRBV12-4 and TRBJ1-1; D call uncertain. CDR3 length equals 11 residues. The V end was cut by 7 bases, the J end by 2 bases, with 5 bases between. CDR3 sequence reads: CASMSNTEAFF. Here the CDR3 DNA reads TGTGCCAGCATGAGCAACACTGAAGCTTTCTTT.

This clonotype was counted a few times. The J gene is TRBJ2-3, the V gene TRBV12-3 or TRBV12-4, with 13 positions matching TRBD2. CDR3 size: 15 residues. The V segment lost 6 bases and the J segment 3 bases; nucleotides outside the gene matches: 3. CDR3 bases: TGTGCCAGCAGAGCGGGACTAGCGGGGACAGATACGCAGTATTTT. It is translated as CASRAGLAGTDTQYF.

This clonotype has just a few counts. V and J are TRBV4-3 and TRBJ1-1, with D perhaps TRBD1 (5 bases). Trimming removed 4 bases at V and 0 bases at J, with 12 bases between. This CDR3 is built from 15 residues. Germline values: CDR1 LGHNA, CDR2 YSLEER. The CDR3 loop is CASSRGAGMNTEAFF. The CDR3 coding sequence is TGCGCCAGCAGCCGTGGGGCGGGGATGAACACTGAAGCTTTCTTT.

This clonotype was seen more than once but under ten times. The chain combines TRBV9 with TRBJ1-2, with D uncertain. Germline V lookup: CDR1 SGDLS, CDR2 YYNGEE. V lost 0 bases to trimming and J lost 4 bases, with 7 bases between them. The CDR3 has 13 amino acids. The CDR3 DNA reads TGTGCCAGCAGCGTAGTTGAAGGCTATGGCTACACCTTC. Protein sequence: CASSVVEGYGYTF.

This clonotype showed up just a few times. The chain joins TRBV10-2 to TRBJ1-2; D call uncertain. CDR3 length: 13 residues. Trimming cost V 3 bases and J 0 bases, with 5 bases left between them. Germline-derived CDR1 and CDR2 are WSHSY and SAAADI. This CDR3 is CASSDVTNYGYTF. CDR3 nucleotide sequence: TGCGCCAGCAGTGATGTAACTAACTATGGCTACACCTTC.

This clonotype was counted only a few times. This chain connects TRBV7-8 to TRBJ2-7, with D unclear. CDR1 is SGHVS and CDR2 is FQNEAQ in the germline V gene. The CDR3 contains 13 residues. Trimming shortened V by 5 bases and J by 7 bases, and 15 bases separated the two germline ends. The CDR3 is CASSQQAPEEQYF. Here the CDR3 DNA reads TGTGCCAGCAGCCAACAAGCTCCTGAAGAGCAGTACTTC.

This clonotype was detected a few times. The rearrangement joins TRBV5-1 to TRBJ2-7; D is perhaps TRBD2 (5 bases). The CDR3 is 14 residues long. Germline V lookup: CDR1 SGHRS, CDR2 YFSETQ. The V end was cut by 1 base, the J end by 5 bases, with 13 bases between. The chain's CDR3 is CASSLLPTGDEQYF. The CDR3 DNA reads as TGCGCCAGCAGCTTGTTACCCACCGGGGACGAGCAGTACTTC.

This clonotype appeared many times. The rearrangement uses TRBV7-9 and TRBJ1-2, with D unclear. The CDR3 is made up of 11 amino acids. Trimming left V 5 bases short and J 2 bases short, with 3 bases between. Germline V gene data show CDR1 as SEHNR and CDR2 as FQNEAQ (reference sequence). The CDR3 protein is CASSINYGYTF. CDR3 nucleotide sequence: TGTGCCAGCAGCATCAACTATGGCTACACCTTC.

This clonotype was detected only a few times. The rearrangement joins TRBV12-3 or TRBV12-4 to TRBJ2-3, with D hard to call. V was pared by 2 bases and J by 1 base, with 7 bases between. The CDR3 is 14 residues long. The CDR3 bases are TGTGCCAGCAGTTTACAGCAGGGCACAGATACGCAGTATTTT. Translated, it gives CASSLQQGTDTQYF.

The rearrangement joins TRBV20-1 to TRBJ2-5, with D possibly being TRBD1 (6 bases). The CDR3 totals 15 residues. V was shortened by 7 bases and J by 2 bases, with 20 bases between the two germline ends. Germline values: CDR1 DFQATT, CDR2 SNEGSKA (reference sequence). The CDR3 spells CSGAILGQQQETQYF. The CDR3 DNA reads as TGCAGTGGGGCCATCCTCGGACAGCAACAAGAGACCCAGTACTTC.

In its sample, this clonotype was seen a few times. The rearrangement joins TRBV12-3 or TRBV12-4 to TRBJ2-1; TRBD2 agrees at 12 bases. With 5 bases clipped from V and 7 bases from J, the junction kept 3 bases outside the gene matches. CDR3 length: 14 amino acids. The DNA for the CDR3 is TGTGCCAGCAGTACGACTAGCGGGGGAAATGAGCAGTTCTTC. Translation gives CASSTTSGGNEQFF.

This clonotype was seen repeatedly, ten times or more. The V call is TRBV12-3 or TRBV12-4, the J call TRBJ2-7; D may match TRBD1 or TRBD2 (5 bases each). Trimming removed 7 bases at V and 0 bases at J, with 13 bases between. The CDR3 length is 14 residues. CDR3 amino acids: CASNFKGSSYEQYF. The CDR3 DNA follows: TGTGCCAGCAATTTTAAGGGGAGCTCCTACGAGCAGTACTTC.

This clonotype was observed at least ten times. The chain joins TRBV5-1 to TRBJ2-7, with D unclear. Germline CDR1 is SGHRS and CDR2 is YFSETQ. The CDR3 runs to 13 residues. V was cut by 5 bases and J by 2 bases, with 11 bases left in between. The CDR3 coding sequence is TGCGCCAGCAGTTTACCCCAAACCTACGAGCAGTACTTC. Amino acids: CASSLPQTYEQYF.

The chain links TRBV10-3 to TRBJ1-1, with 7 bases that match TRBD1. Germline V gene sequence: CDR1 ENHRY, CDR2 SYGVKD. The CDR3 is made up of 15 amino acids. With V trimmed by 5 bases and J by 1 base, 7 bases remained unmatched. The chain's CDR3 is CAISRAGGTNTEAFF. The CDR3 DNA is TGTGCCATCAGTCGTGCAGGGGGGACGAACACTGAAGCTTTCTTT.

V usage is TRBV5-1 and J usage is TRBJ2-3; possibly TRBD1 or TRBD2 for D (5 bases each). CDR1 is SGHRS, CDR2 YFSETQ, per germline. CDR3 length: 16 residues. V was clipped by 4 bases and J by 2 bases, with 17 bases between them. The DNA of the CDR3 is TGCGCCAGCAGCAGACGACCCGGGGCGGCCACAGATACGCAGTATTTT. Its translation: CASSRRPGAATDTQYF.

This clonotype was seen a few times. V and J are TRBV7-9 and TRBJ2-1, with no clear D. Germline V gives CDR1 SEHNR, CDR2 FQNEAQ (reference sequence). The CDR3 contains 12 residues. Trimming took 1 base from V and 9 from J, leaving 7 bases between them. The CDR3: CASSLDLIEQFF. As DNA, the CDR3 is TGTGCCAGCAGCTTAGATCTAATTGAGCAGTTCTTC.

This clonotype was counted a few times. The genes are TRBV6-2 or TRBV6-3 and TRBJ2-5; 7 bases are a match to TRBD1. This CDR3 region has 17 residues. Losses at the gene ends were 6 bases for V and 3 bases for J; bases not matched to a gene: 16. The germline CDR1 and CDR2 sequences are MNHEY and SVGEGT. The CDR3 here is CASSPLGQAAPEETQYF. The CDR3 DNA is TGTGCCAGCAGCCCGCTTGGACAGGCGGCCCCCGAAGAGACCCAGTACTTC.

The chain combines TRBV7-9 with TRBJ2-1; TRBD1 matches 11 bases. The CDR3 contains 17 residues. The trim removed 5 bases at V and 3 bases at J, leaving 9 bases unmatched. The germline V gene encodes CDR1 SEHNR and CDR2 FQNEAQ (reference sequence). The CDR3 DNA reads as TGTGCCAGCAGCCCAAAGAGGACAGGGGGCTTCTACAATGAGCAGTTCTTC. It encodes CASSPKRTGGFYNEQFF.

This clonotype was counted a single time. This sequence joins TRBV6-2 or TRBV6-3 and TRBJ1-2; the D is unclear. From germline, CDR1 is MNHEY and CDR2 SVGEGT. The CDR3 is 12 amino acids. V was clipped by 5 bases and J by 0 bases, with 4 bases between them. CDR3 protein: CASSDTNYGYTF. The CDR3 DNA follows: TGTGCCAGCAGTGACACTAACTATGGCTACACCTTC.

This clonotype was recorded a few times. This rearrangement joins TRBV6-1 to TRBJ1-2, with 11 bases matching TRBD1. From germline, CDR1 is MNHNS and CDR2 SASEGT. Trimming cost V 6 bases and J 4 bases; bases outside gene matches: 10. CDR3 length equals 16 residues. In DNA form, the CDR3 reads TGTGCCAGCAGGTTGCCCGGACAGGGGGCTACCTATGGCTACACCTTC. It is translated as CASRLPGQGATYGYTF.

This rearrangement joins TRBV5-1 to TRBJ1-4; 8 positions match TRBD1. Germline CDR1 reads SGHRS; CDR2 reads YFSETQ. This CDR3 region has 16 residues. V shed 1 base and J 7 bases; nucleotides not matched to a gene: 9. The CDR3 protein is CASSLMPGGAGEKLFF. CDR3 coding DNA: TGCGCCAGCAGCTTGATGCCAGGGGGCGCAGGTGAAAAACTGTTTTTT.

This clonotype has a count of ten or more. The chain joins TRBV7-8 to TRBJ1-5, with D perhaps TRBD1 (5 bases). CDR1 and CDR2 from the germline V gene are SGHVS and FQNEAQ. CDR3 length: 17 amino acids. V was cut by 2 bases and J by 6 bases, with 20 bases left in between. The CDR3 DNA sequence: TGTGCCAGCAGCTTAATTCACCAGGGTAGACGTTTTCAGCCCCAGCATTTT. This sequence encodes CASSLIHQGRRFQPQHF.

This clonotype has just a few counts. This chain links TRBV4-1 with TRBJ1-1; TRBD1 matches 8 bases. Trimming cost V 5 bases and J 0 bases; bases outside gene matches: 11. From germline, CDR1 is MGHRA and CDR2 YSYEKL. The CDR3 length is 17 residues. The CDR3 loop is CASSKGQDTHMNTEAFF. The CDR3 bases are TGCGCCAGCAGCAAGGGACAGGACACTCACATGAACACTGAAGCTTTCTTT.

The chain carries TRBV2 and TRBJ1-2, with D maybe TRBD1 (5 bases). Trimming took off 6 bases at V and 6 bases at J, with 17 bases between the two ends. CDR3 length: 14 residues. Germline V lookup: CDR1 SNHLY, CDR2 FYNNEI. The CDR3 nucleotides are TGTGCCAGCAGGAGGGGCTGGGGTGCGGATGGCTACACCTTC. Translated: CASRRGWGADGYTF.

The chain couples TRBV5-5 to TRBJ1-5, with D possibly TRBD1 on 5 matching bases. V lost 4 bases and J 1 base, leaving 12 bases between the germline ends. The CDR3 totals 15 residues. CDR1 and CDR2 from the germline V gene are SGHKS and YYEKEE (reference sequence). The CDR3: CASSPGGNSNQPQHF. DNA for the CDR3: TGTGCCAGCAGCCCGGGGGGGAACAGCAATCAGCCCCAGCATTTT.

This clonotype occurred many times. The chain recombines TRBV7-2 with TRBJ1-3, with a tentative D call TRBD1 (6 bases). The ends were cut back, 6 bases at V and 4 bases at J, with 13 bases in the middle. Germline loops: CDR1 SGHTA, CDR2 FQGNSA. CDR3 length: 14 residues. CDR3 bases: TGTGCCAGCAGACCTACAGGGATCGGAAACACCATATATTTT. The encoded protein is CASRPTGIGNTIYF.